These 6 T cell receptor beta chains were sequenced from one sample in a study of cytomegalovirus exposure and HLA in healthy donors. A multiplex PCR was run with 60 Vbeta primers and 13 Jbeta primers. The repertoire was sequenced with immunoSEQ multiplex PCR; TCRdb's copy has only in-frame clones and lacks some. Of some 150,000 clones listed, 60% to 80% are singletons. The sequencing sample was made of PBMCs. Source of these receptors: a male donor in good health and CMV-seronegative.

The chain couples TRBV7-9 to TRBJ2-3; TRBD2 aligns across 10 bases. From germline, CDR1 is SEHNR and CDR2 FQNEAQ (reference sequence). The length of the CDR3 is 18 residues. Germline trimming cut 4 bases from V and 6 bases from J; bases unmatched to any gene: 16. CDR3 amino acids: CASSSPYLRAGGRDTQYF. The CDR3 DNA reads as TGTGCCAGCAGCTCCCCCTACTTACGAGCGGGGGGGAGGGATACGCAGTATTTT. The entire variable domain, with the rest obtained from reference TRBV7-9 and TRBJ2-3, is as follows: DTGVSQNPRHKITKRGQNVTFRCDPISEHNRLYWYRQTLGQGPEFLTYFQNEAQLEKSRLLSDRFSAERPKGSFSTLEIQRTEQGDSAMYLCASSSPYLRAGGRDTQYFGPGTRLTVL.

The genes are TRBV2 and TRBJ1-5, with TRBD1 identical over 11 bases. This CDR3 has 16 amino acids. Germline CDR1 SNHLY, CDR2 FYNNEI. V lost 4 bases to trimming and J lost 3 bases; unmatched junction nucleotides: 5. CDR3 residues: CASSGTGGSSNQPQHF. The CDR3 DNA reads TGTGCCAGCAGTGGGACAGGGGGCTCTTCCAATCAGCCCCAGCATTTT.

This clone appeared a few times. The V call is TRBV7-7, the J call TRBJ2-3; D is possibly TRBD2 (6 bases). V was shortened by 1 base and J by 6 bases, with 8 bases between the two germline ends. The CDR3 is made up of 13 amino acids. Germline V CDR1 and CDR2: SSHAT, FNYEAQ (reference sequence). This CDR3 reads CASSLDGGDTQYF. The CDR3, as DNA: TGTGCCAGCAGCTTAGATGGGGGGGATACGCAGTATTTT.

This clone was counted a single time. CDR3 protein: CASSYRGQRNSPLHF. In DNA form, the CDR3 reads TGTGCCAGCAGTTACCGGGGACAGAGAAATTCACCCCTCCACTTT. The chain employs TRBV6-5 and TRBJ1-6, with 7 bases lining up with TRBD1. Germline CDR1 and CDR2: MNHEY and SVGAGI. The V segment lost 2 bases and the J segment 7 bases; nucleotides outside the gene matches: 5. This CDR3 spans 15 amino acids.

The DNA for the CDR3 is TGTGCCAGCTCACCGGAACGGAGTAACTATGGCTACACCTTC. This sequence encodes CASSPERSNYGYTF. This chain connects TRBV18 to TRBJ1-2; no reliable D call. Germline CDR1 KGHSH, CDR2 LQKENI. The CDR3 contains 14 residues. The V end lost 3 bases, the J end lost 1 base, and 9 bases lay between the germline ends.

In the case of this clone: The junction does not match germline at one end; this may be a read error. The V call is TRBV7-9, the J call TRBJ1-6; D is possibly TRBD1 (6 bases). CDR1 and CDR2 from the germline V gene are SEHNR and FQNEAQ (reference sequence). This CDR3 spans 15 amino acids. CDR3 bases: TGTTCCAGCAGCTTGCAGGGGTCTCTAAATTCACCCCTCCACTTT. It yields the protein CSSSLQGSLNSPLHF.